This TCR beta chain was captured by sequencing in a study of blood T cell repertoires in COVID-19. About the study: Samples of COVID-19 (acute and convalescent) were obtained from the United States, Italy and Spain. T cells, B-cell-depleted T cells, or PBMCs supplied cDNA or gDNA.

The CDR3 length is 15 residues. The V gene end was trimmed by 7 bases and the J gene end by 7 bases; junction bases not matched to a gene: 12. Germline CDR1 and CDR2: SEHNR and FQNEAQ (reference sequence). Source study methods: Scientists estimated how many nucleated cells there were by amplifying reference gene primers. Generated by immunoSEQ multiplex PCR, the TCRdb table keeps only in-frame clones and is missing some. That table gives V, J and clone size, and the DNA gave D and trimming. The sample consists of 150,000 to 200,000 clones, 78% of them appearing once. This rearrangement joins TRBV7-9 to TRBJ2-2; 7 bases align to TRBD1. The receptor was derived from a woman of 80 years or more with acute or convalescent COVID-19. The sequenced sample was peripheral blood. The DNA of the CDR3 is TGTGCCAGCACCTCCCAGGGGGTTTTGGTCGGGGAGCTGTTTTTT. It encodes CASTSQGVLVGELFF.